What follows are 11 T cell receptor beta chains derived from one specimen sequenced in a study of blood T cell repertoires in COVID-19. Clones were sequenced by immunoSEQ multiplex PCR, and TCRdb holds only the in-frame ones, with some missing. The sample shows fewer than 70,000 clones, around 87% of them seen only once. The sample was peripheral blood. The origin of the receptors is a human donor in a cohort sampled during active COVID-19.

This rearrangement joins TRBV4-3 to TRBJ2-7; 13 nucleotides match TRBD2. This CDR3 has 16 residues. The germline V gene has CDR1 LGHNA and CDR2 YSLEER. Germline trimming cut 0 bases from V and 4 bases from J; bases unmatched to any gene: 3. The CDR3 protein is CASSQDLLAGGYEQYF. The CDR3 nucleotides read TGCGCCAGCAGCCAAGATTTACTAGCGGGGGGGTACGAGCAGTACTTC.

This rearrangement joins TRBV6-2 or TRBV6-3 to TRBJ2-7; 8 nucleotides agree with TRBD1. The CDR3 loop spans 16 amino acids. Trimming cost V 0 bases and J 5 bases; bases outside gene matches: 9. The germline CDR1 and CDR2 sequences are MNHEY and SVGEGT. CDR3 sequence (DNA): TGTGCCAGCAGTTACTCCTTAGACAGGGGAGGCCACGAGCAGTACTTC. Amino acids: CASSYSLDRGGHEQYF.

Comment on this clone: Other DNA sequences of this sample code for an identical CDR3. The CDR3 DNA follows: TGTGCCAGCAGCTTAGGTCCAGGGGGTAACATTCAGTACTTC. Translating it yields CASSLGPGGNIQYF. The V and J genes are TRBV7-2 and TRBJ2-4; the match to TRBD1 covers 7 bases. CDR1 is SGHTA, CDR2 FQGNSA, per germline. The length of the CDR3 is 14 residues. J was trimmed by 7 bases and V by 1 base; bases with no gene match: 4.

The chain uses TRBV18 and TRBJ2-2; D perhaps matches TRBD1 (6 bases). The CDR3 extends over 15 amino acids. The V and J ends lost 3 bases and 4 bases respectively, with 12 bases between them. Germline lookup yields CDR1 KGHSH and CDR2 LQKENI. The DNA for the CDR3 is TGTGCCAGCTCACCCATTACAGGGAGCACCGGGGAGCTGTTTTTT. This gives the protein CASSPITGSTGELFF.

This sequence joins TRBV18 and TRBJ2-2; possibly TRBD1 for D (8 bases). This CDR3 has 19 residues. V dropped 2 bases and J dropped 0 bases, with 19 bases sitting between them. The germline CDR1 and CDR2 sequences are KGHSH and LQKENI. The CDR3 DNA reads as TGTGCCAGCTCACCATCGCTAGCGGCAGGGGGCTCGAACACCGGGGAGCTGTTTTTT. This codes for CASSPSLAAGGSNTGELFF.

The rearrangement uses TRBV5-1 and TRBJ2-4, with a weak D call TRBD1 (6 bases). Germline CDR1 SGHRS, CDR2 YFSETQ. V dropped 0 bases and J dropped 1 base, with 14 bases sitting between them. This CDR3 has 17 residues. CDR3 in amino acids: CASSLAAITGAKNIQYF. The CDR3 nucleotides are TGCGCCAGCAGCTTGGCCGCAATAACAGGGGCCAAAAACATTCAGTACTTC.

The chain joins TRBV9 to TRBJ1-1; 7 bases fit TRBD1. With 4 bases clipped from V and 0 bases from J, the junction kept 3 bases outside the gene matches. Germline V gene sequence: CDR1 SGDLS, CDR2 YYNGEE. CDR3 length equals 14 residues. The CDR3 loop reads CASSPGTVNTEAFF. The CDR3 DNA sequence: TGTGCCAGCAGCCCCGGGACAGTGAACACTGAAGCTTTCTTT.

The CDR3 sequence is CASSSDRGYEQYF. The CDR3 nucleotides are TGTGCCAGCAGCTCAGACAGGGGGTACGAGCAGTACTTC. This sequence joins TRBV7-2 and TRBJ2-7, with TRBD1 identical over 9 bases. Looked up from germline, CDR1 is SGHTA and CDR2 is FQGNSA. CDR3 size: 13 residues. V was pared by 4 bases and J by 4 bases, with 2 bases of the junction left unmatched.

CDR3 nucleotides: TGTGCCAGCAGTCCCCGGACAGGTCCCTACGAGCAGTACTTC. Translating gives CASSPRTGPYEQYF. The chain recombines TRBV6-2 or TRBV6-3 with TRBJ2-7; 7 bases map to TRBD1. Losses at the gene ends were 5 bases for V and 2 bases for J; bases not matched to a gene: 6. Germline values: CDR1 MNHEY, CDR2 SVGEGT. The CDR3 covers 14 residues.

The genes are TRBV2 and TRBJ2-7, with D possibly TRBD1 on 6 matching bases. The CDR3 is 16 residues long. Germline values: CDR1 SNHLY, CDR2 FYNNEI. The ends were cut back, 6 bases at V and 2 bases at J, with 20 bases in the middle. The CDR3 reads CASRYRVMGVPYEQYF. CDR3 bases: TGTGCCAGCAGGTACAGGGTTATGGGGGTCCCCTACGAGCAGTACTTC.

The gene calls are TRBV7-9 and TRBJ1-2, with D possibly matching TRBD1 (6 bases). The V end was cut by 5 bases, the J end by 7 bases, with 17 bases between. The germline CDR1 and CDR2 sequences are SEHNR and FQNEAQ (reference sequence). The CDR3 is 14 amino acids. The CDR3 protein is CASSLTQGLGGYTF. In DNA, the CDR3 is TGTGCCAGCAGCCTAACACAGGGCTTGGGTGGCTACACCTTC.